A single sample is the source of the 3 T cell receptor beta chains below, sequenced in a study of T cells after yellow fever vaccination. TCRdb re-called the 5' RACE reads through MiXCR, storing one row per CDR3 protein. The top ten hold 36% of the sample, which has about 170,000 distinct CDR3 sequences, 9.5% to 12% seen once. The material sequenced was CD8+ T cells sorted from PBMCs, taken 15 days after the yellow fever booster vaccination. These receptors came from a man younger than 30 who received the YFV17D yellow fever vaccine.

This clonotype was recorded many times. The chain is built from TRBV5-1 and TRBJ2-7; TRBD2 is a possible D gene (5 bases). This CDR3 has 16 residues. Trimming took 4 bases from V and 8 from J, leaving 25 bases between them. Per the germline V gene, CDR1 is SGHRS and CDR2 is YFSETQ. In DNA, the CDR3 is TGCGCCAGCAGCCCCCGTCGTAAGGGTGGAGGATCGAAGCAGTACTTC. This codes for CASSPRRKGGGSKQYF.

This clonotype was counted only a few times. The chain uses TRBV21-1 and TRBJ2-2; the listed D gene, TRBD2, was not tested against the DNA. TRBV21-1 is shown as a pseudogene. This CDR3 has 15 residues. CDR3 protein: CADSGWVANTGELFF. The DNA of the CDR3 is TGTGCGGACTCGGGCTGGGTAGCGAACACCGGGGAGCTGTTTTTT.

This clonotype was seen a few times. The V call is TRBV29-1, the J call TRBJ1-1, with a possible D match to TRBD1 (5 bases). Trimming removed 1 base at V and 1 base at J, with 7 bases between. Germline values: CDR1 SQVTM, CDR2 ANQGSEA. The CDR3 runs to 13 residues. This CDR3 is CSVEGGRNTEAFF. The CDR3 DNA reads TGCAGCGTTGAAGGGGGGAGGAACACTGAAGCTTTCTTT.